The TCR beta chain under discussion was sequenced for a study of Ad26.COV2.S vaccination and SARS-CoV-2 variants. Study as a whole: Intramuscular Ad26.COV2.S doses were given once or twice, 56 days apart.

This CDR3 is 14 amino acids long. V shed 3 bases, J shed 7 bases, and the junction held 7 bases outside the gene matches. Germline V gene lookup returns CDR1 SGHDN and CDR2 FVKESK. Study outcomes and limitations: Relative to placebo recipients, vaccine recipients exhibited elevated spike-specific TCR breadth.

Comments on this clone: Its antigen is still unknown.

Treatment of the sample: 15 to 20 received Ad26.COV2.S at low or high dose, single or two shots; about 5 received placebo; per-sample allocation not given. Vaccine and placebo recipients were sampled on day 63 after the first injection. This adult donor, from Boston, was 18-55 years old. TCRdb's copy holds only in-frame clones and misses some; the assay was immunoSEQ multiplex PCR. The sample carries approximately 500,000 clones, approximately 88% recorded once. The rearrangement links TRBV14 to TRBJ2-7; TRBD1 matches 9 bases. This clonotype was sampled from a person aged 18-65 years who received the Ad26.COV2.S COVID-19 vaccine or a placebo. Sequenced here: peripheral blood, sampled in a trial of Ad26.COV2.S vaccine versus placebo. The CDR3, as DNA: TGTGCCAGCAGCCAGCCCGGGACAGGGCGGGAGCAGTACTTC. Protein sequence: CASSQPGTGREQYF.